Below are 19 T cell receptor beta chains sequenced from a single sample in a study of beta chain features in type 1 diabetes. Reverse transcription of all isolated RNA meant that expressed TCRB transcripts were sequenced. Some clones are missing from TCRdb's copy, which holds only in-frame ones; the method was immunoSEQ multiplex PCR. The sample yields about 360,000 clones, around an eighth seen once. The material sequenced was naive CD4+ T cells from blood. The origin of the receptors is a man between 18 and 35 years old in good health.

The chain is built from TRBV10-3 and TRBJ2-3, with D perhaps TRBD2 (6 bases). V was trimmed by 4 bases and J by 0 bases, leaving 17 bases between them. There are 17 residues in the CDR3. Looked up from germline, CDR1 is ENHRY and CDR2 is SYGVKD. The CDR3 region is CAISGGRFATSTDTQYF. As DNA, the CDR3 is TGTGCCATCAGTGGTGGGAGGTTTGCGACTAGCACAGATACGCAGTATTTT.

V gene TRBV11-2 combines with J gene TRBJ2-2; perhaps TRBD2 as D (7 bases). Germline values: CDR1 SGHAT, CDR2 FQNNGV. This CDR3 has 15 residues. V dropped 5 bases and J dropped 6 bases, with 16 bases sitting between them. CDR3 in amino acids: CASSGPGGRAGELFF. CDR3 DNA: TGTGCCAGCAGCGGCCCGGGGGGCAGGGCCGGGGAGCTGTTTTTT.

This clone was seen a handful of times. V gene TRBV5-1 combines with J gene TRBJ2-7, with 7 positions matching TRBD2. V lost 0 bases to trimming and J lost 4 bases; unmatched junction nucleotides: 4. This CDR3 is 14 amino acids long. Germline V CDR1 and CDR2: SGHRS, YFSETQ. CDR3 nucleotide sequence: TGCGCCAGCAGCTTGGAGGTAGCGGGTTACGAGCAGTACTTC. As protein: CASSLEVAGYEQYF. The complete variable domain, with remaining parts taken from reference TRBV5-1 and TRBJ2-7, reads KAGVTQTPRYLIKTRGQQVTLSCSPISGHRSVSWYQQTPGQGLQFLFEYFSETQRNKGNFPGRFSGRQFSNSRSEMNVSTLELGDSALYLCASSLEVAGYEQYFGPGTRLTVT.

J is TRBJ2-1 and V is TRBV6-6, with 7 bases lining up with TRBD1. V lost 5 bases, J lost 3 bases, and 4 bases stayed unmatched. Germline-derived CDR1 and CDR2 are MNHNY and SVGAGI (reference sequence). This CDR3 has 14 residues. The CDR3 protein is CASSRDRNYNEQFF. The CDR3 region has the DNA TGTGCCAGCAGTCGGGACAGAAACTACAATGAGCAGTTCTTC.

The chain has TRBV7-9 and TRBJ1-2, with no clear D. Germline CDR1 is SEHNR and CDR2 is FQNEAQ (reference sequence). With 1 base removed from V and 5 bases from J, the gap between germline ends came to 8 bases. This CDR3 comprises 13 residues. CDR3 coding DNA: TGTGCCAGCAGCTTAGTTACGCAGTATGGCTACACCTTC. Encoded protein: CASSLVTQYGYTF.

This clone showed up just a few times. The rearrangement joins TRBV18 to TRBJ2-7; TRBD2 matches 12 bases. The J segment lost 5 bases and the V segment lost 6 bases, leaving 8 bases of the junction unmatched. The CDR3 is 15 residues long. Germline V gene sequence: CDR1 KGHSH, CDR2 LQKENI. CDR3 sequence (DNA): TGTGCCAGCTCGCCTTCTAGCGGGAGGGCCGACGAGCAGTACTTC. Translated, it gives CASSPSSGRADEQYF.

This clone came up a few times. The V and J genes are TRBV11-2 and TRBJ2-3; the match to TRBD2 covers 13 bases. J was trimmed by 3 bases and V by 5 bases; bases with no gene match: 5. In germline, CDR1 is SGHAT, CDR2 FQNNGV. The CDR3 is made up of 16 amino acids. The CDR3 region is CASSLRTSGGTDTQYF. CDR3 nucleotides: TGTGCCAGCAGCCTGCGGACTAGCGGGGGTACAGATACGCAGTATTTT.

The chain joins TRBV9 to TRBJ2-3, with TRBD2 identical over 8 bases. The CDR3 extends over 15 amino acids. Germline CDR1 reads SGDLS; CDR2 reads YYNGEE. V was pared by 3 bases and J by 2 bases, with 5 bases of the junction left unmatched. CDR3 amino acids: CASSAQRGPTDTQYF. Written as DNA, the CDR3 is TGTGCCAGCAGCGCCCAGCGGGGGCCCACAGATACGCAGTATTTT.

The genes are TRBV28 and TRBJ1-2; D might be TRBD1 (5 bases). The CDR3 covers 15 residues. Looked up from germline, CDR1 is MDHEN and CDR2 is SYDVKM. V was cut by 6 bases and J by 5 bases, with 19 bases left in between. The CDR3 DNA sequence: TGTGCCAGCAGCCTGGACACCCCTTCGGAATATGGCTACACCTTC. This codes for CASSLDTPSEYGYTF.

This clone was seen more than once but under ten times. The chain joins TRBV7-2 to TRBJ1-2; D is possibly TRBD1 (6 bases). The V gene lost 3 bases and the J gene lost 4 bases, with 15 bases spanning the gap. This CDR3 contains 15 residues. Looked up from germline, CDR1 is SGHTA and CDR2 is FQGNSA. In DNA, the CDR3 is TGTGCCAGCAGCTTCGGCGGGGGGGGCGGCTATGGCTACACCTTC. Translated: CASSFGGGGGYGYTF. Supplemented by reference TRBV7-2 and TRBJ1-2, the full variable domain reads GAGVSQSPSNKVTEKGKDVELRCDPISGHTALYWYRQSLGQGLEFLIYFQGNSAPDKSGLPSDRFSAERTGGSVSTLTIQRTQQEDSAVYLCASSFGGGGGYGYTFGSGTRLTVV.

This clone has a handful of counts. The gene calls are TRBV6-4 and TRBJ1-1; 10 bases line up with TRBD1. With 3 bases clipped from V and 6 bases from J, the junction kept 7 bases outside the gene matches. Looked up from germline, CDR1 is MRHNA and CDR2 is SNTAGT. The CDR3 runs to 15 residues. The CDR3 DNA reads TGTGCCAGCAGTGAGTCCGGGACAGGGGTTGCTGAAGCTTTCTTT. Amino acids: CASSESGTGVAEAFF.

In this sample, this clone turned up a few times. The chain combines TRBV5-5 with TRBJ2-5, with D maybe TRBD1 (6 bases). Trimming shortened V by 4 bases and J by 5 bases, and 12 bases separated the two germline ends. The germline V gene has CDR1 SGHKS and CDR2 YYEKEE (reference sequence). This CDR3 region has 13 residues. CDR3 in amino acids: CASSRDRSETQYF. As DNA, the CDR3 is TGTGCCAGCAGCCGCGACAGGTCTGAGACCCAGTACTTC.

The chain combines TRBV7-9 with TRBJ2-7; TRBD2 agrees at 8 bases. V lost 3 bases, J lost 1 base, and 2 bases stayed unmatched. The CDR3 totals 14 residues. Germline V gene lookup returns CDR1 SEHNR and CDR2 FQNEAQ (reference sequence). The CDR3 loop reads CASSFLAGSYEQYF. In DNA, the CDR3 is TGTGCCAGCAGCTTCCTAGCGGGTTCCTACGAGCAGTACTTC.

The rearrangement uses TRBV9 and TRBJ2-5; possibly TRBD2 for D (6 bases). The germline V gene has CDR1 SGDLS and CDR2 YYNGEE. Trimming took 2 bases from V and 5 from J, leaving 19 bases between them. The CDR3 covers 16 residues. In DNA form, the CDR3 reads TGTGCCAGCAGCGTTGGCGGGGATAATTTCGGGGAGACCCAGTACTTC. It translates to CASSVGGDNFGETQYF.

This clone was counted a few times. V usage is TRBV30 and J usage is TRBJ1-2; a possible D gene is TRBD1 (6 bases). This CDR3 contains 15 residues. V was clipped by 2 bases and J by 6 bases, with 19 bases between them. Germline CDR1 GTSNPN, CDR2 SVGIG (reference sequence). CDR3 residues: CAWSQARGALDGYTF. The CDR3 DNA sequence: TGTGCCTGGAGTCAGGCGCGGGGGGCGTTGGATGGCTACACCTTC.

This rearrangement joins TRBV19 to TRBJ2-7, with a weak D call TRBD1 (6 bases). Trimming removed 5 bases from V and 3 bases from J, with 11 bases in between. This CDR3 has 13 residues. Germline V CDR1 and CDR2: LNHDA, SQIVND (reference sequence). This chain's CDR3 is CASSGGPRYEQYF. The DNA of the CDR3 is TGTGCCAGTAGTGGGGGCCCACGCTACGAGCAGTACTTC.

This clone has a single count. This CDR3 is CASSPAWGGSGANVLTF. Here the CDR3 DNA reads TGTGCCAGCAGCCCTGCCTGGGGAGGCTCTGGGGCCAACGTCCTGACTTTC. This rearrangement joins TRBV7-3 to TRBJ2-6, with D tentatively TRBD2 (6 bases). Germline V gene sequence: CDR1 SGHTA, CDR2 FQGTGA. The CDR3 has 17 amino acids. V was trimmed by 5 bases and J by 0 bases, leaving 14 bases between them.

On this clone itself: This specimen includes other DNA sequences encoding the same CDR3. The chain has TRBV5-4 and TRBJ2-7, with 14 bases matching TRBD2. This CDR3 has 15 residues. Germline CDR1 SGHNT, CDR2 YYREEE (reference sequence). The J segment lost 4 bases and the V segment lost 5 bases, leaving 5 bases of the junction unmatched. Here the CDR3 reads CASRPGLAGEYEQYF. DNA for the CDR3: TGTGCCAGCAGGCCGGGACTAGCGGGAGAGTACGAGCAGTACTTC.

There are a few counts of this clone. The V and J genes are TRBV9 and TRBJ2-1; 7 bases agree with TRBD2. The CDR3 spans 16 residues. Germline trimming cut 0 bases from V and 4 bases from J; bases unmatched to any gene: 7. The V gene's germline CDR1 is SGDLS and CDR2 YYNGEE. For the CDR3, the DNA is TGTGCCAGCAGCGTAGGGGCTAGCGGAATATACAATGAGCAGTTCTTC. This gives the protein CASSVGASGIYNEQFF.